Listed below are T cell receptor beta chains from one sample, sequenced in a study of long-term antiretroviral therapy in people with HIV. The table came from immunoSEQ multiplex PCR; TCRdb's copy has only in-frame clones and leaves some out. The data contain roughly 10,000 clones, about four fifths of them seen just once; the ten biggest clones take up roughly 18%. The input for sequencing was unsorted PBMCs, taken 1.8 years after starting antiretroviral therapy. The receptors stem from a man aged 35 to 55 with HIV. CDR3s include the opening cysteine and the closing phenylalanine or tryptophan. The order of the fields is V gene, D gene, J gene, clone size, CDR3 length, CDR3 DNA, CDR3 protein. A D gene is named only where the DNA matches it firmly. Expanded clones are given a class, and other clones once, few, many or no size at all.

v_gene: TRBV12-5; d_gene: NA; j_gene: TRBJ2-3; abundance: NA; len: 12; CDR3nt: TGTGCTAGTGGGACAGTTGGCGATACGCAGTATTTT; CDR3aa: CASGTVGDTQYF
v_gene: TRBV27; d_gene: TRBD2; j_gene: TRBJ2-1; abundance: medium-sized; len: 15; CDR3nt: TGTGCCAGCAGTTTCCCTAGCGGGAGGTACAATGAGCAGTTCTTC; CDR3aa: CASSFPSGRYNEQFF
v_gene: TRBV5-1; d_gene: NA; j_gene: TRBJ1-4; abundance: NA; len: 14; CDR3nt: TGCGCCAGCAGCTTGGGGGGGCCGGCTGAAAAACTGTTTTTT; CDR3aa: CASSLGGPAEKLFF
v_gene: TRBV19; d_gene: NA; j_gene: TRBJ1-5; abundance: few; len: 14; CDR3nt: TGTGCCAGTCGTGAGAGGGGCCTCGGTCAGCCCCAGCATTTT; CDR3aa: CASRERGLGQPQHF
v_gene: TRBV11-2; d_gene: NA; j_gene: TRBJ2-2; abundance: NA; len: 16; CDR3nt: TGTGCCAGCAGCCCGAACGGGTGGGTGAACACCGGGGAGCTGTTTTTT; CDR3aa: CASSPNGWVNTGELFF
v_gene: TRBV19; d_gene: NA; j_gene: TRBJ2-2; abundance: NA; len: 14; CDR3nt: TGTGCCAGTAGTATTCAGGGTCCAACCGGGGAGCTGTTTTTT; CDR3aa: CASSIQGPTGELFF
v_gene: TRBV29-1; d_gene: NA; j_gene: TRBJ2-7; abundance: NA; len: 13; CDR3nt: TGCAGCGTCTACGATAGCCCGACGTGGGAGCAGTACTTC; CDR3aa: CSVYDSPTWEQYF
v_gene: TRBV4-3; d_gene: NA; j_gene: TRBJ1-4; abundance: NA; len: 18; CDR3nt: TGCGCCAGCAGCCAAGGGGTCCCTCGTAGCGCTCTGGGGGAAAAACTGTTTTTT; CDR3aa: CASSQGVPRSALGEKLFF
v_gene: TRBV30; d_gene: TRBD2; j_gene: TRBJ2-7; abundance: NA; len: 14; CDR3nt: TGTGCCTGGAGTGGGGTCGGGGGGATCTACGAGCAGTACTTC; CDR3aa: CAWSGVGGIYEQYF
v_gene: TRBV10-3; d_gene: NA; j_gene: TRBJ1-1; abundance: NA; len: 13; CDR3nt: TGTGCCATCAGGGACCAGCCGCACACTGAAGCTTTCTTT; CDR3aa: CAIRDQPHTEAFF
v_gene: TRBV28; d_gene: NA; j_gene: TRBJ1-2; abundance: NA; len: 17; CDR3nt: TGTGCCAGCAGTTGGGCGGGGACCCTGACAATAGGAGTTGGCTACACCTTC; CDR3aa: CASSWAGTLTIGVGYTF
v_gene: TRBV4-1; d_gene: TRBD2; j_gene: TRBJ2-2; abundance: NA; len: 19; CDR3nt: TGCGCCAGCAGCCAAGATAGATCTAGCGGGAGGGCGAACACCGGGGAGCTGTTTTTT; CDR3aa: CASSQDRSSGRANTGELFF
v_gene: TRBV6-6; d_gene: NA; j_gene: TRBJ1-5; abundance: NA; len: 15; CDR3nt: TGTGCCAGCAGTTATCTCGCATCCAGCAATCAGCCCCAGCATTTT; CDR3aa: CASSYLASSNQPQHF
v_gene: TRBV11-2; d_gene: NA; j_gene: TRBJ2-3; abundance: NA; len: 15; CDR3nt: TGTGCCAGCAGCTTATTGGGCGGGCGCGAGGATACGCAGTATTTT; CDR3aa: CASSLLGGREDTQYF
v_gene: TRBV27; d_gene: NA; j_gene: TRBJ1-1; abundance: NA; len: 14; CDR3nt: TGTGCCAGCAGTTTTAGATTCAGGGGAGTTGAAGCTTTCTTT; CDR3aa: CASSFRFRGVEAFF
v_gene: TRBV7-3; d_gene: NA; j_gene: TRBJ2-5; abundance: NA; len: 15; CDR3nt: TGTGCCAGCAGCCCCATGTGGGGACCCCAAGAGACCCAGTACTTC; CDR3aa: CASSPMWGPQETQYF
v_gene: TRBV18; d_gene: TRBD1; j_gene: TRBJ1-5; abundance: once; len: 17; CDR3nt: TGTGCCAGCTCACTACGCAGGACAGGGGCCGGCAATCAGCCCCAGCATTTT; CDR3aa: CASSLRRTGAGNQPQHF
v_gene: TRBV19; d_gene: TRBD2; j_gene: TRBJ2-5; abundance: NA; len: 17; CDR3nt: TGTGCCAGTAGTATAAGTATAGCGGGCCCCGTCAAGGGGACCCAGTACTTC; CDR3aa: CASSISIAGPVKGTQYF
v_gene: TRBV10-2; d_gene: NA; j_gene: TRBJ2-5; abundance: NA; len: 12; CDR3nt: TGCGCCAGCAGCCCTAGCGTAGAGACCCAGTACTTC; CDR3aa: CASSPSVETQYF
v_gene: TRBV5-1; d_gene: NA; j_gene: TRBJ2-2; abundance: NA; len: 15; CDR3nt: TGCGCCAGCAGCTTGAATAGGGAGCCGACCGGGGAGCTGTTTTTT; CDR3aa: CASSLNREPTGELFF
v_gene: TRBV6-5; d_gene: NA; j_gene: TRBJ2-2; abundance: NA; len: 11; CDR3nt: TGTGCCAGCAAGGGGGTAGGGGAGCTGTTTTTT; CDR3aa: CASKGVGELFF
v_gene: TRBV28; d_gene: NA; j_gene: TRBJ2-2; abundance: NA; len: 15; CDR3nt: TGTGCCAGCAGCTATCCCGGGACTTACACCGGGGAGCTGTTTTTT; CDR3aa: CASSYPGTYTGELFF
v_gene: TRBV9; d_gene: NA; j_gene: TRBJ2-1; abundance: NA; len: 15; CDR3nt: TGTGCCAGCAGCGGGGCCCCGACATCTTACAATGAGCAGTTCTTC; CDR3aa: CASSGAPTSYNEQFF
v_gene: TRBV2; d_gene: NA; j_gene: TRBJ2-2; abundance: once; len: 14; CDR3nt: TGTGCCAGCAGGCCGGGGCCGAGGACCGGGGAGCTGTTTTTT; CDR3aa: CASRPGPRTGELFF
v_gene: TRBV7-3; d_gene: NA; j_gene: TRBJ2-1; abundance: NA; len: 16; CDR3nt: TGTGCCAGCACCCCATCTGGGGAGGCCAACTACAATGAGCAGTTCTTC; CDR3aa: CASTPSGEANYNEQFF
v_gene: TRBV7-6; d_gene: NA; j_gene: TRBJ2-2; abundance: few; len: 14; CDR3nt: TGTGCCAGCAGCTTAGATACAGAGCCGGGGGAGCTGTTTTTT; CDR3aa: CASSLDTEPGELFF
v_gene: TRBV30; d_gene: NA; j_gene: TRBJ1-1; abundance: NA; len: 11; CDR3nt: TGTGCCTCTAACTTCCAGGGAGAAGCTTTCTTT; CDR3aa: CASNFQGEAFF
v_gene: TRBV5-4; d_gene: NA; j_gene: TRBJ2-3; abundance: NA; len: 16; CDR3nt: TGTGCCAGCAGCTTGGGACCGAAGCAAATCACAGATACGCAGTATTTT; CDR3aa: CASSLGPKQITDTQYF
v_gene: TRBV4-3; d_gene: TRBD1; j_gene: TRBJ1-2; abundance: NA; len: 15; CDR3nt: TGCGCCAGCAGCCAAGATCAGGGGGCCGGCTATGGCTACACCTTC; CDR3aa: CASSQDQGAGYGYTF
v_gene: TRBV29-1; d_gene: NA; j_gene: TRBJ2-7; abundance: NA; len: 11; CDR3nt: TGCAGCGTTGCGGACCTTTACGAGCAGTACTTC; CDR3aa: CSVADLYEQYF
v_gene: TRBV7-8; d_gene: NA; j_gene: TRBJ1-1; abundance: NA; len: 14; CDR3nt: TGTGCCAGCAGCTTACGGACAGTTAACACTGAAGCTTTCTTT; CDR3aa: CASSLRTVNTEAFF
v_gene: TRBV5-8; d_gene: NA; j_gene: TRBJ2-7; abundance: NA; len: 15; CDR3nt: TGTGCCAGCACCTACGTGGCAGTAGCGAACTACGAGCAGTACTTC; CDR3aa: CASTYVAVANYEQYF
v_gene: TRBV11-2; d_gene: TRBD1; j_gene: TRBJ2-1; abundance: NA; len: 15; CDR3nt: TGTGCCAGCAGCTTAGGGGACAGCTCCTACAATGAGCAGTTCTTC; CDR3aa: CASSLGDSSYNEQFF
v_gene: TRBV7-2; d_gene: NA; j_gene: TRBJ2-3; abundance: NA; len: 15; CDR3nt: TGTGCCAGCAGCTTAGAGGGGCTAGCTAGTTATACGCAGTATTTT; CDR3aa: CASSLEGLASYTQYF
v_gene: TRBV10-3; d_gene: TRBD1; j_gene: TRBJ1-5; abundance: NA; len: 16; CDR3nt: TGTGCCATCAGTGAGACCGGGACAGGGGTAAATCAGCCCCAGCATTTT; CDR3aa: CAISETGTGVNQPQHF
v_gene: TRBV6-5; d_gene: NA; j_gene: TRBJ1-5; abundance: NA; len: 15; CDR3nt: TGTGCCAGCAGTTACTCGAGTATAGGATATCAGCCCCAGCATTTT; CDR3aa: CASSYSSIGYQPQHF
v_gene: TRBV11-3; d_gene: NA; j_gene: TRBJ1-1; abundance: NA; len: 13; CDR3nt: TGTGCCAGCAGCCCTCATATGAACACTGAAGCTTTCTTT; CDR3aa: CASSPHMNTEAFF
v_gene: TRBV7-2; d_gene: TRBD1; j_gene: TRBJ2-1; abundance: NA; len: 16; CDR3nt: TGTGCCAGCAGCTTACAATCCGGGACAGGGTACAATGAGCAGTTCTTC; CDR3aa: CASSLQSGTGYNEQFF
v_gene: TRBV5-4; d_gene: TRBD2; j_gene: TRBJ2-7; abundance: NA; len: 13; CDR3nt: TGTGCCAGCAGTTACGGGAGGCCCTACGAGCAGTACTTC; CDR3aa: CASSYGRPYEQYF
v_gene: TRBV28; d_gene: TRBD2; j_gene: TRBJ2-5; abundance: NA; len: 16; CDR3nt: TGTGCCAGCAGTTTGGGAACTAGCGGGGACCAAGAGACCCAGTACTTC; CDR3aa: CASSLGTSGDQETQYF
v_gene: TRBV2; d_gene: NA; j_gene: TRBJ1-3; abundance: NA; len: 16; CDR3nt: TGTGCCAGCAGTGAAGCCCCAGTGCTCTCTGGAAACACCATATATTTT; CDR3aa: CASSEAPVLSGNTIYF
v_gene: TRBV28; d_gene: NA; j_gene: TRBJ2-1; abundance: NA; len: 16; CDR3nt: TGTGCCAGCAGTTTCCGCCGACTCACCTCCTACAATGAGCAGTTCTTC; CDR3aa: CASSFRRLTSYNEQFF
v_gene: TRBV7-8; d_gene: NA; j_gene: TRBJ1-5; abundance: NA; len: 15; CDR3nt: TGTGCCAGCAGCTACGGGCCAAGGGGCGGGCAGCCCCAGCATTTT; CDR3aa: CASSYGPRGGQPQHF
v_gene: TRBV11-2; d_gene: TRBD1; j_gene: TRBJ1-2; abundance: NA; len: 15; CDR3nt: TGTGCCAGCACCCCCTTGGGAGACAGGGTGGATGGCTACACCTTC; CDR3aa: CASTPLGDRVDGYTF
v_gene: TRBV27; d_gene: NA; j_gene: TRBJ1-1; abundance: NA; len: 15; CDR3nt: TGTGCCAGCAGGGGATACACAGCTATGAACACTGAAGCTTTCTTT; CDR3aa: CASRGYTAMNTEAFF